This T cell receptor (beta chain) is from a study of control samples from healthy donors and cancer patients. Here immunoSEQ multiplex PCR was the method, and the copy in TCRdb shows in-frame clones only, minus some. The table includes fewer than 90,000 clones, about 90% detected once. Trimming removed 3 bases at V and 3 bases at J, with 13 bases between. The CDR3 loop spans 15 amino acids. Germline lookup yields CDR1 SGDLS and CDR2 YYNGEE. This chain uses TRBV9 with TRBJ2-1; D is possibly TRBD1 or TRBD2 (5 bases each). This sequence was found in a woman aged 55-75 years with head and neck cancer. Sequencing input: PBMCs. This CDR3 is CASSAPPGSYNEQFF. CDR3 nucleotide sequence: TGTGCCAGCAGCGCCCCTCCAGGGAGCTACAATGAGCAGTTCTTC. Based on the CDR3 plus reference TRBV9 and TRBJ2-1, the full variable domain is DSGVTQTPKHLITATGQRVTLRCSPRSGDLSVYWYQQSLDQGLQFLIQYYNGEERAKGNILERFSAQQFPDLHSELNLSSLELGDSALYFCASSAPPGSYNEQFFGPGTRLTVL.